These 13 T cell receptor beta chains were sequenced from one sample in a study of shared clonotypes between healthy human individuals. Libraries were prepared by immunoSEQ multiplex PCR; TCRdb keeps only in-frame clonotypes and omits some of them. This table holds hundreds of thousands of clones, 73% found once. The sequenced sample was memory CD4+ T cells sorted from blood. Subset defined: CD45RA-negative fraction. These receptors all stem from a woman aged 25 to 45 in good health.

The chain is built from TRBV4-1 and TRBJ2-3; D gene uncertain. Trimming cost V 2 bases and J 5 bases, with 8 bases left between them. The germline V gene encodes CDR1 MGHRA and CDR2 YSYEKL. The CDR3 extends over 13 amino acids. CDR3 amino acids: CASSQLLVDTQYF. The CDR3 DNA sequence: TGCGCCAGCAGCCAACTGCTGGTAGATACGCAGTATTTT.

This sequence joins TRBV7-2 and TRBJ1-1, with no clear D. CDR1 is SGHTA and CDR2 is FQGNSA in the germline V gene. V lost 0 bases and J 2 bases, leaving 4 bases between the germline ends. The CDR3 is made up of 13 amino acids. CDR3 amino acids: CASSLAPNTEAFF. The CDR3 DNA sequence: TGTGCCAGCAGCTTAGCGCCAAACACTGAAGCTTTCTTT.

This chain connects TRBV5-1 to TRBJ2-1, with TRBD1 identical over 7 bases. This CDR3 has 14 residues. CDR1 is SGHRS, CDR2 YFSETQ, per germline. Trimming removed 8 bases from V and 6 bases from J; junction bases left unmatched: 11. CDR3 coding DNA: TGCGCCAGTTACCCCGGGACAGAAGGCAATGAGCAGTTCTTC. Protein product: CASYPGTEGNEQFF.

The chain has TRBV29-1 and TRBJ1-2; tentatively, D is TRBD1 (6 bases). The V end lost 0 bases, the J end lost 6 bases, and 14 bases lay between the germline ends. The CDR3 covers 14 residues. The germline CDR1 and CDR2 sequences are SQVTM and ANQGSEA. CDR3 amino acids: CSVEESNRVDGYTF. In DNA, the CDR3 is TGCAGCGTTGAAGAGAGTAACAGGGTGGATGGCTACACCTTC.

CDR3 residues: CASTKNSGVRNYGYTF. The DNA of the CDR3 is TGTGCCAGTACAAAAAACTCAGGTGTTCGTAACTATGGCTACACCTTC. The chain employs TRBV19 and TRBJ1-2; unclear D gene. The CDR3 is made up of 16 amino acids. The V gene lost 7 bases and the J gene lost 1 base, with 19 bases spanning the gap. CDR1 and CDR2 (germline): LNHDA, SQIVND (reference sequence).

Note on this clone: The sample contains more than one DNA sequence encoding this CDR3. The V and J genes are TRBV5-1 and TRBJ2-1, with TRBD2 as a possible D gene (5 bases). V lost 4 bases, J lost 0 bases, and 11 bases lay in between. Per the germline V gene, CDR1 is SGHRS and CDR2 is YFSETQ. The CDR3 totals 15 residues. The CDR3 coding sequence is TGCGCCAGCAGCATCGACACTAGCTCCTACAATGAGCAGTTCTTC. Encoded protein: CASSIDTSSYNEQFF. Complete variable domain (other parts from reference TRBV5-1 and TRBJ2-1): KAGVTQTPRYLIKTRGQQVTLSCSPISGHRSVSWYQQTPGQGLQFLFEYFSETQRNKGNFPGRFSGRQFSNSRSEMNVSTLELGDSALYLCASSIDTSSYNEQFFGPGTRLTVL.

This clone was detected a few times. Additional DNA sequences in this sample encode the identical CDR3. The V call is TRBV7-9, the J call TRBJ2-7; no firm D call. CDR3 size: 13 residues. The ends were cut back, 0 bases at V and 2 bases at J, with 5 bases in the middle. Looked up from germline, CDR1 is SEHNR and CDR2 is FQNEAQ (reference sequence). The DNA of the CDR3 is TGTGCCAGCAGCTTAGCTGCCACCTACGAGCAGTACTTC. Its translation: CASSLAATYEQYF.

This clone showed up just once. The chain is built from TRBV7-2 and TRBJ2-1, with 11 bases aligning to TRBD2. CDR1 and CDR2 (germline): SGHTA, FQGNSA. CDR3 length: 15 residues. V lost 5 bases, J lost 3 bases, and 3 bases stayed unmatched. CDR3 region: CASSVLAGVYNEQFF. CDR3 coding DNA: TGTGCCAGCAGCGTACTAGCGGGAGTCTACAATGAGCAGTTCTTC.

The V gene is TRBV7-9, the J gene TRBJ2-5, with 7 bases that match TRBD1. Trimming cost V 2 bases and J 2 bases; bases outside gene matches: 2. This CDR3 comprises 14 residues. CDR1 SEHNR and CDR2 FQNEAQ come from the germline V gene (reference sequence). The CDR3 region is CASSLRQGQETQYF. The CDR3, as DNA: TGTGCCAGCAGCTTACGACAGGGACAAGAGACCCAGTACTTC.

As DNA, the CDR3 is TGTGCCAGCAGCTTAGAAGGGGCGGGGGTGCCTGGTCAGCCCCAGCATTTT. Amino acid sequence: CASSLEGAGVPGQPQHF. The chain employs TRBV7-6 and TRBJ1-5, with TRBD1 as a possible D gene (5 bases). V lost 1 base and J lost 6, with 19 bases in between. Germline V gives CDR1 SGHVS, CDR2 FNYEAQ. The CDR3 is 17 amino acids.

The chain couples TRBV5-1 to TRBJ1-1, with D uncertain. CDR1 and CDR2 from the germline V gene are SGHRS and YFSETQ. V was shortened by 1 base and J by 3 bases, with 10 bases between the two germline ends. This CDR3 spans 14 amino acids. The CDR3 spells CASSLRGPDTEAFF. The CDR3 DNA reads TGCGCCAGCAGCTTGAGAGGGCCCGACACTGAAGCTTTCTTT.

The gene calls are TRBV28 and TRBJ1-2; D remains ambiguous. The CDR3 sequence is 14 residues long. With 6 bases removed from V and 1 base from J, the gap between germline ends came to 12 bases. The germline V gene has CDR1 MDHEN and CDR2 SYDVKM. CDR3 bases: TGTGCCAGCAGCCCCGGAGTGATTAACTATGGCTACACCTTC. The encoded protein is CASSPGVINYGYTF.

The gene calls are TRBV6-5 and TRBJ1-5; TRBD1 might be the D (5 bases). CDR3 size: 15 residues. Per the germline V gene, CDR1 is MNHEY and CDR2 is SVGAGI. V lost 5 bases to trimming and J lost 3 bases, with 14 bases between them. The CDR3 loop is CASSLTGTFNQPQHF. The CDR3 nucleotides read TGTGCCAGCAGTCTGACCGGGACTTTCAATCAGCCCCAGCATTTT.